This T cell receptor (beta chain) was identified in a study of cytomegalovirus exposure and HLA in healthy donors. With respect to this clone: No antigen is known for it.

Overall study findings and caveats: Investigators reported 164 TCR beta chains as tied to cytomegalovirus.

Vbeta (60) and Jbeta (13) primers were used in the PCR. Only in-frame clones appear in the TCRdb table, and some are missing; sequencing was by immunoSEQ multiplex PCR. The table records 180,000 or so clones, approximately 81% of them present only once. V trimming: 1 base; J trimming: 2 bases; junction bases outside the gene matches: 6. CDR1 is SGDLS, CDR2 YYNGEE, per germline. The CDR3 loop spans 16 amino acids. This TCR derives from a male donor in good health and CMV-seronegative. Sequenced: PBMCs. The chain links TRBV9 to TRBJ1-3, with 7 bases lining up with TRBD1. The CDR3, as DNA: TGTGCCAGCAGCGTAAAACCCGGACAGGCTGGAAACACCATATATTTT. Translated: CASSVKPGQAGNTIYF.